This T cell receptor beta chain is drawn from a study of spatial heterogeneity in lung cancer. Notes on the study in general: Resection saw ubiquitous expanded tumor TCRs appear in blood more than follow-up did.

Time point defined: sample taken at primary tumor resection. The sequenced material consisted of unsorted whole RNA from tumor, nontumor lung or frozen PBMC. Donors were some 72 untreated early-stage non-small cell lung cancer patients. This clonotype was observed at least ten times. The antigen is not known. The germline V gene has CDR1 SGHRS and CDR2 YFSETQ. The V and J ends lost 1 base and 9 bases, in that order; junction bases with no gene match: 11. This CDR3 region has 16 residues. Single TCR cDNA molecules each had their own unique molecular identifier. MiXCR was run by TCRdb on the 5' RACE reads, yielding one entry per CDR3 protein. The sample shows 2,100 or so distinct CDR3 sequences, under 25% of them seen only once.

Material: PBMCs, obtained at surgery. The sequence was collected from a male donor with early-stage non-small cell lung cancer. The rearrangement links TRBV5-1 to TRBJ2-1; 9 bases are shared with TRBD2. The CDR3 sequence is CASSLFALAGRGEQFF. The CDR3 coding sequence is TGCGCCAGCAGCTTGTTTGCCCTAGCGGGACGTGGTGAGCAGTTCTTC.